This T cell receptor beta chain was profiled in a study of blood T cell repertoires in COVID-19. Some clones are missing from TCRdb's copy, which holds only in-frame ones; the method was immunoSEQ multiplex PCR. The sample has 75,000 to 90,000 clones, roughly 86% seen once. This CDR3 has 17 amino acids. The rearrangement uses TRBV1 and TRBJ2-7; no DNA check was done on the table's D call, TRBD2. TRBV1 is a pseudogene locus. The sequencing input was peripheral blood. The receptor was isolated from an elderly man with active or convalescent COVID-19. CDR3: CTSSQRLARMSSYEQYV. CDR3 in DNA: TGCACCAGCAGCCAAAGACTAGCGCGGATGAGCTCCTACGAGCAGTACGTC.